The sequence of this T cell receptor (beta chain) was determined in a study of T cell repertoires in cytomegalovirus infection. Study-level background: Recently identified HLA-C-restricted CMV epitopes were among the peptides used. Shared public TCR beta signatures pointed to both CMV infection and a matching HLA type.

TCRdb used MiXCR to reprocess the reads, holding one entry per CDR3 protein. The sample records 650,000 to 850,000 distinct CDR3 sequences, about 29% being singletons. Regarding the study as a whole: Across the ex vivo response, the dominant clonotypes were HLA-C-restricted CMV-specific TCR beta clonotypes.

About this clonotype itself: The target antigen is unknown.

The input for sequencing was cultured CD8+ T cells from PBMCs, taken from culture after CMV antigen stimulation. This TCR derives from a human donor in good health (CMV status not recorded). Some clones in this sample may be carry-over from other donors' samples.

The CDR3 nucleotides read TGTGCCAGCAGCTTAGGGAGGGGAGCTAACTATGGCTACACCTTC. This codes for CASSLGRGANYGYTF. V usage is TRBV7-9 and J usage is TRBJ1-2; D perhaps matches TRBD1 (5 bases). Looked up from germline, CDR1 is SEHNR and CDR2 is FQNEAQ (reference sequence). Trimming stripped 1 base from V and 0 bases from J, with 9 bases between. This CDR3 contains 15 residues.